This T cell receptor beta chain was sequenced during a study of blood T cell repertoires in COVID-19. Study in general: From the United States, Italy and Spain came samples of acute and convalescent COVID-19. T cells, B-cell-depleted T cells, or PBMCs provided the cDNA or gDNA that served as material.

This clone was counted a single time. In the source study's methods: Nucleated cell counts were estimated from reference gene primer amplification. Assay used: immunoSEQ multiplex PCR; TCRdb lists only in-frame clones, some missing. V and J calls plus clone size are reproduced from that table; the DNA served to infer D and trimming. The top ten clones hold 2.5% of a sample with 200,000 to 300,000 clones, around 89% of them seen once. CDR1 is MNHNS, CDR2 SASEGT, per germline. V gave up 3 bases and J gave up 6 bases, with 8 bases separating them. The CDR3 contains 13 residues. The TCR originated in a woman aged 40 to 50 with acute COVID-19. This sequence joins TRBV6-1 and TRBJ2-2; the D is unclear. Sequences were obtained from PBMCs or T cells enriched from blood (not recorded which). For the CDR3, the DNA is TGTGCCAGCAGTGATATCGAGGCCGGGGAGCTGTTTTTT. Its protein is CASSDIEAGELFF.